The 14 T cell receptor beta chains below were found in one sample sequenced in a study of blood T cell repertoires in COVID-19. Profiling relied on immunoSEQ multiplex PCR, and the TCRdb table lists in-frame clones only, not all of them. Of around 180,000 clones in the sample, approximately 90% were seen once. What was sequenced was peripheral blood. The receptors come from a woman in her twenties or thirties with acute or convalescent COVID-19.

J is TRBJ2-7 and V is TRBV10-3; possibly TRBD1 for D (5 bases). Between the trimmed V and J ends, which lost 3 bases and 2 bases, there was a span of 11 bases. The CDR3 extends over 14 amino acids. The germline gives CDR1 ENHRY, CDR2 SYGVKD. CDR3 residues: CAISESRAAYEQYF. The CDR3 DNA reads as TGTGCCATCAGTGAAAGCAGGGCAGCCTACGAGCAGTACTTC.

The chain combines TRBV2 with TRBJ2-1; 7 nucleotides align to TRBD2. Unmatched junction bases numbered 8, after V lost 7 bases and J lost 5 bases. The germline V gene encodes CDR1 SNHLY and CDR2 FYNNEI. The CDR3 has 14 residues. As DNA, the CDR3 is TGTGCCAGCATGATCGGACTAGTCAACAATGAGCAGTTCTTC. As protein: CASMIGLVNNEQFF.

This chain connects TRBV7-9 to TRBJ2-2; 7 nucleotides match TRBD1. The CDR3 contains 16 residues. Germline assignment: CDR1 SEHNR and CDR2 FQNEAQ (reference sequence). Germline trimming cut 8 bases from V and 1 base from J; bases unmatched to any gene: 10. The CDR3 reads CASRLEGAVNTGELFF. In nucleotides, the CDR3 is TGTGCCAGCCGGCTTGAGGGGGCAGTGAACACCGGGGAGCTGTTTTTT.

The chain combines TRBV11-2 with TRBJ2-3; possibly TRBD2 for D (6 bases). CDR3 length equals 18 residues. V was trimmed by 5 bases and J by 2 bases, leaving 23 bases between them. CDR1 is SGHAT and CDR2 is FQNNGV in the germline V gene. CDR3: CASSPIAGTLTYTDTQYF. CDR3 bases: TGTGCCAGCAGCCCTATCGCGGGAACTTTAACCTACACAGATACGCAGTATTTT. Using reference TRBV11-2 and TRBJ2-3 for the parts outside the CDR3, the full variable domain is EAGVAQSPRYKIIEKRQSVAFWCNPISGHATLYWYQQILGQGPKLLIQFQNNGVVDDSQLPKDRFSAERLKGVDSTLKIQPAKLEDSAVYLCASSPIAGTLTYTDTQYFGPGTRLTVL.

This chain uses TRBV5-1 with TRBJ1-6; tentative D call: TRBD1 (5 bases). Trimming left V 5 bases short and J 7 bases short, with 13 bases between. Germline CDR1 reads SGHRS; CDR2 reads YFSETQ. The CDR3 loop spans 14 amino acids. This CDR3 is CASRSEGANSPLHF. CDR3 DNA: TGCGCCAGCAGGTCGGAAGGGGCCAATTCACCCCTCCACTTT.

The chain recombines TRBV5-1 with TRBJ2-3, with 10 bases fitting TRBD2. CDR3 length equals 12 residues. Germline CDR1 reads SGHRS; CDR2 reads YFSETQ. The V segment lost 4 bases and the J segment 13 bases; nucleotides outside the gene matches: 6. CDR3 in DNA: TGCGCCAGCAGCCCCGGCGGGACTAGCGAGTATTTT. Translation gives CASSPGGTSEYF. Filled out from reference TRBV5-1 and TRBJ2-3, the complete variable domain reads KAGVTQTPRYLIKTRGQQVTLSCSPISGHRSVSWYQQTPGQGLQFLFEYFSETQRNKGNFPGRFSGRQFSNSRSEMNVSTLELGDSALYLCASSPGGTSEYFGPGTRLTVL.

The chain carries TRBV6-5 and TRBJ2-7, with D maybe TRBD1 (5 bases). The germline gives CDR1 MNHEY, CDR2 SVGAGI. The V end was cut by 6 bases, the J end by 6 bases, with 15 bases between. The CDR3 runs to 13 residues. The CDR3 DNA follows: TGTGCCAGCAGCCGCAGGGATTTTGGCGAGCAGTACTTC. This translates into CASSRRDFGEQYF.

There are a few counts of this clone. The chain links TRBV30 to TRBJ1-3; unclear D gene. Trimming cost V 0 bases and J 3 bases, with 9 bases left between them. This CDR3 has 14 residues. Germline values: CDR1 GTSNPN, CDR2 SVGIG (reference sequence). CDR3 sequence reads: CAWSVSSHGNTIYF. The CDR3 nucleotides are TGTGCCTGGAGTGTGTCATCCCATGGAAACACCATATATTTT. The variable domain in full, with the rest retrieved from reference TRBV30 and TRBJ1-3, is SQTIHQWPATLVQPVGSPLSLECTVEGTSNPNLYWYRQAAGRGLQLLFYSVGIGQISSEVPQNLSASRPQDRQFILSSKKLLLSDSGFYLCAWSVSSHGNTIYFGEGSWLTVV.

The chain carries TRBV11-2 and TRBJ2-7, with 11 bases that match TRBD2. Per the germline V gene, CDR1 is SGHAT and CDR2 is FQNNGV. The CDR3 totals 14 residues. CDR3 nucleotide sequence: TGTGCAGAATCCCCCACTAGCGGGAGTTACGAGCAGTACTTC. Its protein is CAESPTSGSYEQYF.

The DNA for the CDR3 is TGTGCCAGCAGTTACTCGGGCAGGGCGGCCTACACCTTC. Its protein is CASSYSGRAAYTF. The chain uses TRBV6-2 or TRBV6-3 and TRBJ1-2, with a tentative D call TRBD1 (5 bases). The V end was cut by 0 bases, the J end by 10 bases, with 12 bases between. CDR1 and CDR2 from the germline V gene are MNHEY and SVGEGT. This CDR3 has 13 residues.

The chain joins TRBV9 to TRBJ2-7; 8 bases align to TRBD2. The germline CDR1 and CDR2 sequences are SGDLS and YYNGEE. Losses at the gene ends were 4 bases for V and 4 bases for J; bases not matched to a gene: 10. The CDR3 totals 15 residues. The CDR3 reads CASSPWGSGDYEQYF. In DNA form, the CDR3 reads TGTGCCAGCAGCCCCTGGGGTAGCGGGGATTACGAGCAGTACTTC.

CDR3 region: CASGFLQETQYF. The CDR3 coding sequence is TGTGCCAGCGGCTTCCTCCAAGAGACCCAGTACTTC. The V gene is TRBV28, the J gene TRBJ2-5, with D unclear. The CDR3 is 12 amino acids. V dropped 8 bases and J dropped 1 base, with 8 bases sitting between them. The germline CDR1 and CDR2 sequences are MDHEN and SYDVKM.

The chain recombines TRBV16 with TRBJ2-3; the D is unclear. This CDR3 is built from 13 residues. Trimming left V 1 base short and J 3 bases short, with 5 bases between. Germline CDR1 and CDR2: KGHSY and FQNENV. The CDR3 region has the DNA TGTGCCAGCAGCCAATGGAGAACAGATACGCAGTATTTT. Protein sequence: CASSQWRTDTQYF.

This clone was picked up one time. The chain combines TRBV28 with TRBJ1-5, with no clear D. The CDR3 sequence is 13 residues long. Per germline, CDR1 MDHEN and CDR2 SYDVKM. Between the trimmed V and J ends, which lost 5 bases and 5 bases, there was a span of 10 bases. In nucleotides, the CDR3 is TGTGCCAGCAGTCTCTACGACTATCAGCCCCAGCATTTT. This encodes CASSLYDYQPQHF.